This TCR beta chain came from a study of cytomegalovirus exposure and HLA in healthy donors. Study as a whole: Early on, a data release was issued that held roughly 84 million unique TCRs from HLA-typed donors.

CDR1 is SNHLY, CDR2 FYNNEI, per germline. Trimming cost V 4 bases and J 4 bases, with 10 bases left between them. CDR3 length: 13 amino acids. PCR primers comprised 60 Vbeta and 13 Jbeta primers. The repertoire was sequenced with immunoSEQ multiplex PCR; TCRdb's copy has only in-frame clones and lacks some. The sample contains about 170,000 clones, approximately 82% of which appear only once. V gene TRBV2 combines with J gene TRBJ1-2; D is undetermined. Sequenced sample: PBMCs. The origin of this receptor is a male donor in good health and CMV-seronegative. The CDR3 DNA is TGTGCCAGCAGTGGTAGATTCCTCTATGGCTACACCTTC. Translating it yields CASSGRFLYGYTF.